Listed below are T cell receptor beta chains from one sample, sequenced in a study of blood T cell repertoires in COVID-19. The assay was immunoSEQ multiplex PCR, and TCRdb's table has in-frame clones only and misses some. Among about 150,000 clones listed, 70% to 85% were seen once. Sequencing input: peripheral blood. These receptors all come from a man in his fifties or sixties with COVID-19, enrolled during active disease. CDR3s include the opening cysteine and the closing phenylalanine or tryptophan. The order of the fields is J gene, V gene, D gene, clone size, CDR3 DNA, CDR3 protein. D genes are given only for firm matches. Part of the rows lack a size; the others show once, few, many or a class for expanded clones.

>TRBJ2-3|TRBV19|TRBD2|NA
TGTGCCAGTAGTTTAGGAGCGGGAGTGGGGAATACGCAGTATTTT
CASSLGAGVGNTQYF
>TRBJ1-1|TRBV5-1|NA|NA
TGCGCCAGCAGCCCTAACGGGGGCACTGAAGCTTTCTTT
CASSPNGGTEAFF
>TRBJ2-7|TRBV19|TRBD1|few
TGTGCCAGTAGCGGGACAGGGAGATCCTACGAGCAGTACTTC
CASSGTGRSYEQYF
>TRBJ1-2|TRBV25-1|TRBD1|NA
TGTGCCAGCAGTGAAGGGGGGACAGCCTTTTACTATGGCTACACCTTC
CASSEGGTAFYYGYTF
>TRBJ2-1|TRBV28|TRBD1|NA
TGTGCCAGCAGCCCCATTGAGACAGGGGTTGAAGACGATGAGCAGTTCTTC
CASSPIETGVEDDEQFF
>TRBJ1-2|TRBV3-1/TRBV3-2|TRBD1|once
TGTGCCAGCAGCCGACGACCGGGACAGTGGGTTAACTATGGCTACACCTTC
CASSRRPGQWVNYGYTF
>TRBJ2-1|TRBV5-1|TRBD2|NA
TGCGCCAGCAGCCCAGCGGGAGGGCCGTGGAATGAGCAGTTCTTC
CASSPAGGPWNEQFF
>TRBJ2-1|TRBV11-2|TRBD1|NA
TGTGCCAGCAGCTCAAGGACAGGGGGCTGGGAGCAGTTCTTC
CASSSRTGGWEQFF
>TRBJ2-7|TRBV28|TRBD2|NA
TGTGCCAGCAGTCAACCGAGCGGGGCTTGGGAGCAGTACTTC
CASSQPSGAWEQYF
>TRBJ1-2|TRBV11-2|TRBD1|few
TGTGCCAGCAGCTCTATCCAAAGAGGGCAGGGGGATGGCTACACCTTC
CASSSIQRGQGDGYTF
>TRBJ1-5|TRBV20-1|NA|NA
TGCAGTGCTAGTCGGGGGATGGGGAATCAGCCCCAGCATTTT
CSASRGMGNQPQHF
>TRBJ2-2|TRBV18|NA|few
TGTGCCAGCTCACTCGACACCGGGGAGCTGTTTTTT
CASSLDTGELFF
>TRBJ2-2|TRBV5-6|NA|NA
TGTGCCAGCAGCTTAGACGCGTATCACTATAACACCGGGGAGCTGTTTTTT
CASSLDAYHYNTGELFF
>TRBJ2-7|TRBV19|NA|NA
TGTGCCAGTCAACCCTTGGGGAGCTCCTACGAGCAGTACTTC
CASQPLGSSYEQYF
>TRBJ1-2|TRBV4-3|NA|NA
TGCGCCAGCAGCCAAGTAGGAACAAGGAGGGGATCGATCTATGGCTACACCTTC
CASSQVGTRRGSIYGYTF
>TRBJ2-1|TRBV5-1|TRBD1|NA
TGCGCCAGCAGCTTACCCACCGGGACAGGGGGCTTCGATGAGCAGTTCTTC
CASSLPTGTGGFDEQFF
>TRBJ1-5|TRBV2|NA|NA
TGTGCCAGCAGTGAAGAGGGACTGGGCAATCAGCCCCAGCATTTT
CASSEEGLGNQPQHF
>TRBJ1-1|TRBV24-1|TRBD1|NA
TGTGCCACCCGGAGCAGGACAGGACCGAACACTGAAGCTTTCTTT
CATRSRTGPNTEAFF